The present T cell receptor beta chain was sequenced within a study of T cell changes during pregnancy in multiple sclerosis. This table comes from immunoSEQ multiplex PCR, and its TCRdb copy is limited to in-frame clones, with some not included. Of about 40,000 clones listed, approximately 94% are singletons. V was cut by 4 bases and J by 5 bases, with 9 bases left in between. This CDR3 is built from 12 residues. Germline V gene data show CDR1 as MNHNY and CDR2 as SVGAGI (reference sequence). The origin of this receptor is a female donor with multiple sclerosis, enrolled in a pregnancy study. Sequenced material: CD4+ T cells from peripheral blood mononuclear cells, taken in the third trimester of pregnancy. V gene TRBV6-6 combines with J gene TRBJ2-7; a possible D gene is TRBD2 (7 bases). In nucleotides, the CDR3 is TGTGCCAGCAGTTGGGGGGGCCACGAGCAGTACTTC. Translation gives CASSWGGHEQYF.